Listed below are T cell receptor beta chains from one sample, sequenced in a study of blood T cell repertoires in COVID-19. Repertoires were generated with immunoSEQ multiplex PCR, while TCRdb's copy carries only in-frame clones and drops some. The sample has about 200,000 clones; around nine tenths are singletons. Sequenced input: peripheral blood. Receptor source: a man in his sixties with acute or convalescent COVID-19. Each CDR3 is given with its conserved first and last residue. Each record gives: D gene, clone size, J gene, V gene, CDR3 DNA, CDR3 protein. The D gene is left open where the match is weak. A row's size may be missing; if present it is once, few, many or a size class.

d_call: NA; clone_size: NA; j_call: TRBJ2-3; v_call: TRBV18; cdr3_nt: TGTGCCAGCTCACCAAGCTACAGCACAGATACGCAGTATTTT; cdr3_aa: CASSPSYSTDTQYF
d_call: NA; clone_size: NA; j_call: TRBJ1-5; v_call: TRBV3-1/TRBV3-2; cdr3_nt: TGTGCCAGCAGCCAAAGGGGGATGAGCAATCAGCCCCAGCATTTT; cdr3_aa: CASSQRGMSNQPQHF
d_call: NA; clone_size: NA; j_call: TRBJ1-5; v_call: TRBV6-5; cdr3_nt: TGTGCCAGCAGTTCAACAGGGTTTAGCAATCAGCCCCAGCATTTT; cdr3_aa: CASSSTGFSNQPQHF
d_call: NA; clone_size: NA; j_call: TRBJ1-6; v_call: TRBV4-1; cdr3_nt: TGCGCCAGCAGCCAAGAGCGACAGAGTTATAATTCACCCCTCCACTTT; cdr3_aa: CASSQERQSYNSPLHF
d_call: TRBD1; clone_size: NA; j_call: TRBJ1-4; v_call: TRBV19; cdr3_nt: TGTGCCAGTAGTATACAGGGGGGTAATGAAAAACTGTTTTTT; cdr3_aa: CASSIQGGNEKLFF
d_call: NA; clone_size: NA; j_call: TRBJ1-4; v_call: TRBV6-5; cdr3_nt: TGTGCCAGCCGCCGGGACCCAGGGGCGAATGAAAAACTGTTTTTT; cdr3_aa: CASRRDPGANEKLFF
d_call: NA; clone_size: NA; j_call: TRBJ1-6; v_call: TRBV5-1; cdr3_nt: TGCGCCAGCAGCGAGCCTAATTCACCCCTCCACTTT; cdr3_aa: CASSEPNSPLHF
d_call: TRBD2; clone_size: NA; j_call: TRBJ2-7; v_call: TRBV10-2; cdr3_nt: TGCGCCAGCAGTGAGTCTGGACTAGCGGGGGGTCTGGAGCAGTACTTC; cdr3_aa: CASSESGLAGGLEQYF
d_call: NA; clone_size: NA; j_call: TRBJ1-1; v_call: TRBV20-1; cdr3_nt: TGCAGTGCTAGGACCAGCGGTGAAGCTTTCTTT; cdr3_aa: CSARTSGEAFF
d_call: TRBD1; clone_size: NA; j_call: TRBJ2-5; v_call: TRBV6-5; cdr3_nt: TGTGCCAGCAGTAAGGGACAGGGAACAGAGGAGACCCAGTACTTC; cdr3_aa: CASSKGQGTEETQYF
d_call: NA; clone_size: NA; j_call: TRBJ2-7; v_call: TRBV2; cdr3_nt: TGTGCCAGCAGACCCGACTCGCAGTACTTC; cdr3_aa: CASRPDSQYF
d_call: TRBD1; clone_size: NA; j_call: TRBJ1-3; v_call: TRBV6-6; cdr3_nt: TGTGCCAGCAGAGGGGACAGCAGAAACACCATATATTTT; cdr3_aa: CASRGDSRNTIYF
d_call: NA; clone_size: NA; j_call: TRBJ1-3; v_call: TRBV5-4; cdr3_nt: TGTGCCAGCAGCCGGGCAGGGGTTTCTGGAAACACCATATATTTT; cdr3_aa: CASSRAGVSGNTIYF
d_call: TRBD1; clone_size: NA; j_call: TRBJ1-1; v_call: TRBV12-3/TRBV12-4; cdr3_nt: TGTGCCAGCAGTCCACAGGGGGGCACTGAAGCTTTCTTT; cdr3_aa: CASSPQGGTEAFF
d_call: NA; clone_size: NA; j_call: TRBJ1-1; v_call: TRBV30; cdr3_nt: TGTGCCTGGAGAGAACAGTGGAACACTGAAGCTTTCTTT; cdr3_aa: CAWREQWNTEAFF
d_call: NA; clone_size: NA; j_call: TRBJ2-3; v_call: TRBV5-6; cdr3_nt: TGTGCCAGCAGCTTGATGGGCCCGCGAGATACGCAGTATTTT; cdr3_aa: CASSLMGPRDTQYF
d_call: NA; clone_size: NA; j_call: TRBJ2-5; v_call: TRBV6-2/TRBV6-3; cdr3_nt: TGTGCCAGCAGTTATTTGGCAAACCAAGAGACCCAGTACTTC; cdr3_aa: CASSYLANQETQYF
d_call: TRBD1; clone_size: once; j_call: TRBJ1-1; v_call: TRBV27; cdr3_nt: TGTGCCAGCAGTTGGGTACAGGGGGCGGGAACTGAAGCTTTCTTT; cdr3_aa: CASSWVQGAGTEAFF
d_call: NA; clone_size: NA; j_call: TRBJ2-1; v_call: TRBV6-6; cdr3_nt: TGTGCCAGCAGGCTCTCGGACAGGACTAACAATGAGCAGTTCTTC; cdr3_aa: CASRLSDRTNNEQFF
d_call: NA; clone_size: NA; j_call: TRBJ2-7; v_call: TRBV7-9; cdr3_nt: TGTGCCAGCAGCTTAGCGGGGCAGACAGAAGGGTACTTC; cdr3_aa: CASSLAGQTEGYF
d_call: TRBD2; clone_size: NA; j_call: TRBJ2-1; v_call: TRBV23-1; cdr3_nt: TGCGCCAGCAGTCCTTCACCCAGCCCAGCCAGGACTAGCGGGGGGAATGAGCAGTTCTTC; cdr3_aa: CASSPSPSPARTSGGNEQFF
d_call: NA; clone_size: NA; j_call: TRBJ1-2; v_call: TRBV12-3/TRBV12-4; cdr3_nt: TGTGCCAGCAGTCCGGGGGGGGTGGCTGGCTACACCTTC; cdr3_aa: CASSPGGVAGYTF
d_call: TRBD2; clone_size: NA; j_call: TRBJ2-1; v_call: TRBV2; cdr3_nt: TGTGCCAGCAGTGAACGACTAGCGGGGGGAGGAGGTAACTACAATGAGCAGTTCTTC; cdr3_aa: CASSERLAGGGGNYNEQFF
d_call: NA; clone_size: NA; j_call: TRBJ2-1; v_call: TRBV4-1; cdr3_nt: TGCGCCAGCAGCCAAAGCCCAGAGGGGGGGCGTCACAATGAGCAGTTCTTC; cdr3_aa: CASSQSPEGGRHNEQFF
d_call: TRBD2; clone_size: once; j_call: TRBJ2-3; v_call: TRBV2; cdr3_nt: TGTGCCAGCAGTAACGCGGGAGGTAGAGATACGCAGTATTTT; cdr3_aa: CASSNAGGRDTQYF
d_call: NA; clone_size: NA; j_call: TRBJ2-7; v_call: TRBV29-1; cdr3_nt: TGCAGCGTTGAAAGTGTGAGGGAGCAGTACTTC; cdr3_aa: CSVESVREQYF
d_call: TRBD2; clone_size: NA; j_call: TRBJ2-1; v_call: TRBV4-3; cdr3_nt: TGCGCCAGCAGCCCCGGGACTAGCGGGGGGGCGTACAATGAGCAGTTCTTC; cdr3_aa: CASSPGTSGGAYNEQFF
d_call: NA; clone_size: NA; j_call: TRBJ1-1; v_call: TRBV28; cdr3_nt: TGTGCCAGCAGCTTTACACGGGAGGCTTTCTTT; cdr3_aa: CASSFTREAFF
d_call: TRBD1; clone_size: NA; j_call: TRBJ2-1; v_call: TRBV3-1/TRBV3-2; cdr3_nt: TGTGCCAGCAGCCAACGGGACAGGGGGCTCTACAATGAGCAGTTCTTC; cdr3_aa: CASSQRDRGLYNEQFF
d_call: TRBD1; clone_size: NA; j_call: TRBJ1-1; v_call: TRBV6-5; cdr3_nt: TGTGCCAGCAGTCGGACAGGGATGAACACTGAAGCTTTCTTT; cdr3_aa: CASSRTGMNTEAFF
d_call: TRBD1; clone_size: NA; j_call: TRBJ1-1; v_call: TRBV18; cdr3_nt: TGTGCCAGCTCACCGCTCGGACAGGGGAACACTGAAGCTTTCTTT; cdr3_aa: CASSPLGQGNTEAFF
d_call: NA; clone_size: NA; j_call: TRBJ2-2; v_call: TRBV3-1/TRBV3-2; cdr3_nt: TGTGCCAGCAGCCAATCCCCGGGGGGCGCGAACACCGGGGAGCTGTTTTTT; cdr3_aa: CASSQSPGGANTGELFF
d_call: TRBD1; clone_size: NA; j_call: TRBJ2-7; v_call: TRBV28; cdr3_nt: TGTGCCAGCAGTCCCTCGGACAGGAGCATCACCTACGAGCAGTACTTC; cdr3_aa: CASSPSDRSITYEQYF
d_call: NA; clone_size: NA; j_call: TRBJ2-6; v_call: TRBV4-1; cdr3_nt: TGCGCCAGCAGCCAAGTAGTCGGTGGGGCCAACGTCCTGACTTTC; cdr3_aa: CASSQVVGGANVLTF
d_call: NA; clone_size: once; j_call: TRBJ1-5; v_call: TRBV6-6; cdr3_nt: TGTGCCAGCGTATCGTCGGGAGAAGGTCAGCCCCAGCATTTT; cdr3_aa: CASVSSGEGQPQHF
d_call: NA; clone_size: NA; j_call: TRBJ1-1; v_call: TRBV5-1; cdr3_nt: TGCGCCAGCAGATTCGACACCACTGAAGCTTTCTTT; cdr3_aa: CASRFDTTEAFF
d_call: NA; clone_size: NA; j_call: TRBJ1-1; v_call: TRBV24-1; cdr3_nt: TGTGCCACCAGTGATGGGGGGGGGACTGAAGCTTTCTTT; cdr3_aa: CATSDGGGTEAFF
d_call: NA; clone_size: NA; j_call: TRBJ1-1; v_call: TRBV18; cdr3_nt: TGTGCCAGCCATCCTCAAATACAGAAGAACACTGAAGCTTTCTTT; cdr3_aa: CASHPQIQKNTEAFF
d_call: TRBD1; clone_size: NA; j_call: TRBJ1-1; v_call: TRBV19; cdr3_nt: TGTGCCAGTAGCCTGACAGGGGTGGGCACTGAAGCTTTCTTT; cdr3_aa: CASSLTGVGTEAFF
d_call: TRBD2; clone_size: NA; j_call: TRBJ2-1; v_call: TRBV9; cdr3_nt: TGTGCCAGCAGCGGTGTGGTCGGGGGGGCCCATGAGCAGTTCTTC; cdr3_aa: CASSGVVGGAHEQFF
d_call: TRBD1; clone_size: NA; j_call: TRBJ2-7; v_call: TRBV18; cdr3_nt: TGTGCCAGCTCTCCGGGACAGGGAAACGAGCAGTACTTC; cdr3_aa: CASSPGQGNEQYF
d_call: TRBD2; clone_size: once; j_call: TRBJ2-7; v_call: TRBV4-2; cdr3_nt: TGTGCCAGCAGACCTAGCGGGGGACCCTCCTACGAGCAGTACTTC; cdr3_aa: CASRPSGGPSYEQYF
d_call: NA; clone_size: once; j_call: TRBJ1-1; v_call: TRBV7-3; cdr3_nt: TGTGCCAGCAGCTTAAACACGAACACTGAAGCTTTCTTT; cdr3_aa: CASSLNTNTEAFF
d_call: TRBD1; clone_size: few; j_call: TRBJ1-1; v_call: TRBV5-1; cdr3_nt: TGCGCCAGCAGCCCGGGGACAGCGAACACTGAAGCTTTCTTT; cdr3_aa: CASSPGTANTEAFF
d_call: NA; clone_size: NA; j_call: TRBJ2-7; v_call: TRBV7-2; cdr3_nt: TGTGCCAGCAGCTTTCGGGGTAACTACGAGCAGTACTTC; cdr3_aa: CASSFRGNYEQYF
d_call: TRBD2; clone_size: NA; j_call: TRBJ2-3; v_call: TRBV9; cdr3_nt: TGTGCCAGCAGCGCGGAAGGGCGGGGGGGAGATACGCAGTATTTT; cdr3_aa: CASSAEGRGGDTQYF
d_call: NA; clone_size: NA; j_call: TRBJ2-2; v_call: TRBV11-3; cdr3_nt: TGTGCCAGCAGCTTAAAACCCGGCGGGGAGCTGTTTTTT; cdr3_aa: CASSLKPGGELFF
d_call: NA; clone_size: NA; j_call: TRBJ2-1; v_call: TRBV7-2; cdr3_nt: TGTGCCAGCAGCTTAGTCCCCCTGAAGGGGGATGAGCAGTTCTTC; cdr3_aa: CASSLVPLKGDEQFF
d_call: NA; clone_size: NA; j_call: TRBJ1-5; v_call: TRBV19; cdr3_nt: TGTGCCAGTCTCGATCAGGGAGGCGGGGGACAGCCCCAGCATTTT; cdr3_aa: CASLDQGGGGQPQHF
d_call: TRBD2; clone_size: NA; j_call: TRBJ2-7; v_call: TRBV5-6; cdr3_nt: TGTGCCAGCAGCCCGACTAGCGGGGGGGCCCTGTACGAGCAGTACTTC; cdr3_aa: CASSPTSGGALYEQYF
d_call: NA; clone_size: NA; j_call: TRBJ1-3; v_call: TRBV18; cdr3_nt: TGTGCCAGCTCACCACGGGCTGTCTCTGGAAACACCATATATTTT; cdr3_aa: CASSPRAVSGNTIYF